Below, 28 T cell receptor beta chains from the same sample are listed, as sequenced in a study of blood T cell repertoires in COVID-19. Some clones are missing from TCRdb's copy, which holds only in-frame ones; the method was immunoSEQ multiplex PCR. The sample holds over 200,000 clones; around 81% are singletons and the top ten take approximately 9%. What was sequenced was PBMCs or T cells enriched from blood (not recorded which). These TCRs come from a woman between 45 and 65 years old with acute COVID-19.

V gene TRBV18 combines with J gene TRBJ2-1; D is possibly TRBD1 (5 bases). From germline, CDR1 is KGHSH and CDR2 LQKENI. Deletions cut 1 base from V and 5 bases from J, with 6 bases between. CDR3 size: 13 residues. CDR3 coding DNA: TGTGCCAGCTCACCACAACAGGACAATGAGCAGTTCTTC. It codes for CASSPQQDNEQFF.

This chain links TRBV12-3 or TRBV12-4 with TRBJ1-1; 8 nucleotides agree with TRBD1. The trim removed 3 bases at V and 4 bases at J, leaving 1 base unmatched. This CDR3 has 13 residues. The CDR3 DNA follows: TGTGCCAGCAGTTTTGACAGGGGCACTGAAGCTTTCTTT. Amino acids: CASSFDRGTEAFF.

This chain links TRBV20-1 with TRBJ1-5, with 8 nucleotides matching TRBD1. V was pared by 3 bases and J by 7 bases, with 5 bases of the junction left unmatched. The CDR3 contains 13 residues. From germline, CDR1 is DFQATT and CDR2 SNEGSKA (reference sequence). CDR3 region: CSASSGGEQPQHF. DNA of the CDR3: TGCAGTGCTAGTTCAGGGGGCGAACAGCCCCAGCATTTT.

The chain recombines TRBV18 with TRBJ2-4; 7 nucleotides match TRBD1. The CDR3 runs 14 residues. V gave up 5 bases and J gave up 4 bases; unmatched junction bases: 5. In germline, CDR1 is KGHSH, CDR2 LQKENI. CDR3 DNA sequence: TGTGCCAGCTCAGCCGGGACAGAGAAAAACATTCAGTACTTC. Its protein product is CASSAGTEKNIQYF.

The chain uses TRBV7-8 and TRBJ2-5, with a tentative D call TRBD2 (5 bases). CDR1 SGHVS and CDR2 FQNEAQ come from the germline V gene. V lost 2 bases, J lost 6 bases, and 7 bases lay in between. The length of the CDR3 is 12 residues. This CDR3 is CASSLTGKTQYF. In DNA form, the CDR3 reads TGTGCCAGCAGCTTAACCGGGAAGACCCAGTACTTC.

This clone was recorded a few times. The gene calls are TRBV5-4 and TRBJ2-3; 7 nucleotides match TRBD2. J was trimmed by 2 bases and V by 0 bases; bases with no gene match: 3. This CDR3 spans 15 amino acids. CDR1 SGHNT and CDR2 YYREEE come from the germline V gene (reference sequence). The DNA of the CDR3 is TGTGCCAGCAGCTTGGAACTAGCGTACACAGATACGCAGTATTTT. Translated, it gives CASSLELAYTDTQYF.

The chain employs TRBV2 and TRBJ2-7; 8 nucleotides align to TRBD2. The V segment lost 1 base and the J segment 0 bases; nucleotides outside the gene matches: 11. The CDR3 runs 18 residues. CDR1 and CDR2 from the germline V gene are SNHLY and FYNNEI. The CDR3 DNA sequence: TGTGCCAGCAGTGAAGGGACCGCTCGCGGGGGGTCCTCCTACGAGCAGTACTTC. It yields the protein CASSEGTARGGSSYEQYF.

This clone was observed a few times. The rearrangement joins TRBV6-2 or TRBV6-3 to TRBJ2-3, with TRBD1 as a possible D gene (6 bases). The V end was cut by 5 bases, the J end by 4 bases, with 10 bases between. CDR1 and CDR2 (germline): MNHEY, SVGEGT. The CDR3 contains 13 residues. CDR3 residues: CASSTAGADTQYF. CDR3 coding DNA: TGTGCCAGCAGTACCGCAGGGGCAGATACGCAGTATTTT.

The genes are TRBV3-1 (or the pseudogene TRBV3-2) and TRBJ2-3; 7 bases are a match to TRBD1. The CDR3 runs to 12 residues. CDR1 LGHDT and CDR2 YNNKEL come from the germline V gene (reference sequence). J lost 10 bases, V lost 4 bases, and 5 bases had no gene match. The CDR3 protein is CASSRQGMAQYF. CDR3 DNA sequence: TGTGCCAGCAGCCGACAGGGAATGGCGCAGTATTTT.

The CDR3 DNA follows: TGTGCCAGCAGCTTTAGGACAGCCTTGACGGGGTTAAAGACCTACGAGCAGTACTTC. Translating gives CASSFRTALTGLKTYEQYF. This chain connects TRBV12-1 to TRBJ2-7; TRBD1 was called by the table and not checked on the DNA. TRBV12-1 is annotated as a pseudogene. The CDR3 is 19 amino acids.

The J gene is TRBJ1-1, the V gene TRBV28; D uncertain. Germline CDR1 is MDHEN and CDR2 is SYDVKM. This CDR3 has 12 amino acids. CDR3 loop: CGVEQVNTEAFF. The CDR3 DNA sequence: TGTGGCGTCGAGCAGGTGAACACTGAAGCTTTCTTT.

The chain employs TRBV5-4 and TRBJ2-5; 10 bases fit TRBD2. Germline V lookup: CDR1 SGHNT, CDR2 YYREEE (reference sequence). The CDR3 runs to 15 residues. The trim removed 4 bases at V and 2 bases at J, leaving 5 bases unmatched. In nucleotides, the CDR3 is TGTGCCAGCAGCAGAACTAGCGGGACACAAGAGACCCAGTACTTC. This gives the protein CASSRTSGTQETQYF.

The V and J genes are TRBV3-1 (or the pseudogene TRBV3-2) and TRBJ1-6; D is unclear. V was clipped by 4 bases and J by 7 bases, with 8 bases between them. The CDR3 has 13 residues. Germline values: CDR1 LGHDT, CDR2 YNNKEL (reference sequence). The CDR3 nucleotides are TGTGCCAGCAGCCGAGGCGGCAATTCACCCCTCCACTTT. Protein sequence: CASSRGGNSPLHF.

The genes are TRBV6-5 and TRBJ1-4, with D possibly TRBD1 on 5 matching bases. The CDR3 consists of 13 residues. Trimming took 11 bases from V and 8 from J, leaving 18 bases between them. Germline V gives CDR1 MNHEY, CDR2 SVGAGI. This CDR3 reads CAVARVAGEKLFF. In DNA, the CDR3 is TGTGCCGTGGCCAGGGTAGCGGGGGAAAAACTGTTTTTT.

V and J are TRBV5-4 and TRBJ1-2; 10 bases map to TRBD1. The CDR3 contains 15 residues. With V trimmed by 1 base and J by 2 bases, 2 bases remained unmatched. The germline V gene has CDR1 SGHNT and CDR2 YYREEE (reference sequence). The CDR3 DNA follows: TGTGCCAGCAGCTTGAAGGACAGGGGGAACTATGGCTACACCTTC. It is translated as CASSLKDRGNYGYTF.

The rearrangement uses TRBV18 and TRBJ2-1; 8 bases are a match to TRBD2. There are 15 residues in the CDR3. In germline, CDR1 is KGHSH, CDR2 LQKENI. The V gene end was trimmed by 3 bases and the J gene end by 5 bases; junction bases not matched to a gene: 6. The CDR3 nucleotides are TGTGCCAGCTCACCTCGAGGGACTAGTAACAATGAGCAGTTCTTC. Protein sequence: CASSPRGTSNNEQFF.

V and J are TRBV19 and TRBJ2-7; TRBD2 is a possible D gene (5 bases). Germline V CDR1 and CDR2: LNHDA, SQIVND (reference sequence). The CDR3 length is 16 residues. The V gene lost 6 bases and the J gene lost 2 bases, with 20 bases spanning the gap. The CDR3 spells CASSDLRTFGTYEQYF. The CDR3 DNA reads TGTGCCAGTAGCGACCTCAGGACTTTCGGCACCTACGAGCAGTACTTC.

This clone was picked up one time. This sequence joins TRBV5-1 and TRBJ1-1; perhaps TRBD1 as D (5 bases). The V gene lost 6 bases and the J gene lost 2 bases, with 17 bases spanning the gap. Germline V gene lookup returns CDR1 SGHRS and CDR2 YFSETQ. There are 15 residues in the CDR3. CDR3 DNA sequence: TGCGCCAGCACCCGTGAACCGACAGTCAACACTGAAGCTTTCTTT. Its translation is CASTREPTVNTEAFF.

This clone was counted many times. The V call is TRBV6-2 or TRBV6-3, the J call TRBJ2-1, with 9 bases matching TRBD2. This CDR3 is 13 amino acids long. Trimming removed 5 bases from V and 9 bases from J; junction bases left unmatched: 5. Per the germline V gene, CDR1 is MNHEY and CDR2 is SVGEGT. CDR3 loop: CASSRRGGPEQFF. CDR3 sequence (DNA): TGTGCCAGCAGTCGGCGGGGGGGCCCTGAGCAGTTCTTC.

V usage is TRBV7-2 and J usage is TRBJ2-5; 10 bases align to TRBD2. Germline assignment: CDR1 SGHTA and CDR2 FQGNSA. The CDR3 is 15 amino acids. V gave up 11 bases and J gave up 0 bases; unmatched junction bases: 9. CDR3 sequence: CAVDQREGYQETQYF. The CDR3 DNA sequence: TGTGCCGTGGACCAGCGGGAGGGGTACCAAGAGACCCAGTACTTC.

The chain couples TRBV28 to TRBJ2-7; tentatively, D is TRBD2 (5 bases). Germline lookup yields CDR1 MDHEN and CDR2 SYDVKM. V lost 6 bases to trimming and J lost 0 bases, with 18 bases between them. The CDR3 runs to 16 residues. CDR3 bases: TGTGCCAGCAGCCCGTCTCGCGGGCCCCTCTCCTACGAGCAGTACTTC. This codes for CASSPSRGPLSYEQYF.

V is TRBV7-2 and J is TRBJ1-1; D may be TRBD1 (6 bases). V was pared by 3 bases and J by 11 bases, with 16 bases between. The CDR3 has 13 amino acids. The germline V gene has CDR1 SGHTA and CDR2 FQGNSA. The CDR3 loop reads CASSFKGGTFAFF. The CDR3 coding sequence is TGTGCCAGCAGCTTTAAGGGAGGGACATTTGCTTTCTTT.

This clone was found a few times. The CDR3 reads CASSYSGGNGELFF. The DNA of the CDR3 is TGTGCCAGCAGTTACTCGGGGGGAAACGGGGAGCTGTTTTTT. This chain joins TRBV6-5 and TRBJ2-2; perhaps TRBD2 as D (6 bases). The CDR3 covers 14 residues. V lost 0 bases to trimming and J lost 7 bases, with 9 bases between them. The germline CDR1 and CDR2 sequences are MNHEY and SVGAGI.

This chain connects TRBV5-5 to TRBJ2-3, with TRBD2 matching over 10 bases. V gave up 4 bases and J gave up 4 bases; unmatched junction bases: 15. Germline CDR1 reads SGHKS; CDR2 reads YYEKEE (reference sequence). This CDR3 contains 18 residues. CDR3 sequence reads: CASSLGRASGRGSDTQYF. CDR3 coding DNA: TGTGCCAGCAGCCTGGGACGGGCTAGCGGGAGAGGGTCAGATACGCAGTATTTT.

Here the CDR3 DNA reads TGTGCCAGCAGCTCTGGACAGGACTGGGATACGCAGTATTTT. Protein product: CASSSGQDWDTQYF. The chain is built from TRBV7-2 and TRBJ2-3, with 7 positions matching TRBD1. Per germline, CDR1 SGHTA and CDR2 FQGNSA. The V segment lost 4 bases and the J segment 6 bases; nucleotides outside the gene matches: 7. CDR3 length: 14 amino acids.

This clone was observed a single time. The V call is TRBV21-1, the J call TRBJ1-1. TRBV21-1 is classified as a pseudogene. The CDR3 covers 13 residues. This CDR3 is CASSKAEGPKAFF. CDR3 nucleotide sequence: TGTGCCAGCAGCAAAGCGGAGGGCCCAAAAGCTTTCTTT.

The rearrangement uses TRBV6-5 and TRBJ2-7; D gene ambiguous. The germline V gene encodes CDR1 MNHEY and CDR2 SVGAGI. Trimming cost V 5 bases and J 2 bases, with 10 bases left between them. This CDR3 region has 13 residues. CDR3 nucleotide sequence: TGTGCCAGCAGTCCCGGGTCCCCCTACGAGCAGTACTTC. Translated, it gives CASSPGSPYEQYF.

The chain recombines TRBV4-3 with TRBJ2-2; D remains unclear. The germline V gene has CDR1 LGHNA and CDR2 YSLEER. This CDR3 has 14 residues. Between the trimmed V and J ends, which lost 5 bases and 4 bases, there was a span of 11 bases. CDR3 sequence (DNA): TGCGCCAGCAGCTTAGAAAGCTCCACCGGGGAGCTGTTTTTT. This gives the protein CASSLESSTGELFF.